This T cell receptor beta chain was captured by sequencing in a study of cytomegalovirus exposure and HLA in healthy donors. This clone has a handful of counts. What it binds is unknown. A junction boundary mismatches the germline segment, possibly from a read error. The CDR3 extends over 18 amino acids. Per the germline V gene, CDR1 is SEHNR and CDR2 is FQNEAQ (reference sequence). PCR used 60 Vbeta primers and 13 Jbeta primers. The assay was immunoSEQ multiplex PCR, and TCRdb's table has in-frame clones only and misses some. Among 100,000 or so clones listed, about 80% were seen once. The study, taken as a whole, reports: Highest at DRB1 and lowest at HLA-C, TCR association rates differed among HLA loci in a later analysis.

J is TRBJ2-6 and V is TRBV7-9, with D perhaps matching TRBD2 (6 bases). Sequencing was done on a sample of PBMCs. The sequence derives from a man between 35 and 55 years old in good health and CMV-seropositive. The CDR3 is CASSSGDGTVGRANGLTF. The CDR3 bases are TGTGCCAGCAGCTCGGGAGATGGGACGGTGGGTCGGGCCAACGGCCTGACTTTC. The entire variable domain, with the rest obtained from reference TRBV7-9 and TRBJ2-6, is as follows: DTGVSQNPRHKITKRGQNVTFRCDPISEHNRLYWYRQTLGQGPEFLTYFQNEAQLEKSRLLSDRFSAERPKGSFSTLEIQRTEQGDSAMYLCASSSGDGTVGRANGLTFGAGSRLTVL.